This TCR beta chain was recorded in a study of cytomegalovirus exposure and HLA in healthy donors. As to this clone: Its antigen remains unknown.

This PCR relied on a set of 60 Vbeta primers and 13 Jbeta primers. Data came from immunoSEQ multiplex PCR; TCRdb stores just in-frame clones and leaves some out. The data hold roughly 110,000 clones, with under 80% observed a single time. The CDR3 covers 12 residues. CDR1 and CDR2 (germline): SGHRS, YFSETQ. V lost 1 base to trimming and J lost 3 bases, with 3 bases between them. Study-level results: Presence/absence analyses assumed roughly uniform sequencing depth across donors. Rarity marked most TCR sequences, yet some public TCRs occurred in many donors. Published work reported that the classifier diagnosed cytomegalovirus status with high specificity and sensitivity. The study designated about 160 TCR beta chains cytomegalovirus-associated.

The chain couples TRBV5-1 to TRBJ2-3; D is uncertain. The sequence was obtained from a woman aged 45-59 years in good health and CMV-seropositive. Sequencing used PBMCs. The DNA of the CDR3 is TGCGCCAGCAGCTTGTCGACAGATACGCAGTATTTT. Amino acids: CASSLSTDTQYF.